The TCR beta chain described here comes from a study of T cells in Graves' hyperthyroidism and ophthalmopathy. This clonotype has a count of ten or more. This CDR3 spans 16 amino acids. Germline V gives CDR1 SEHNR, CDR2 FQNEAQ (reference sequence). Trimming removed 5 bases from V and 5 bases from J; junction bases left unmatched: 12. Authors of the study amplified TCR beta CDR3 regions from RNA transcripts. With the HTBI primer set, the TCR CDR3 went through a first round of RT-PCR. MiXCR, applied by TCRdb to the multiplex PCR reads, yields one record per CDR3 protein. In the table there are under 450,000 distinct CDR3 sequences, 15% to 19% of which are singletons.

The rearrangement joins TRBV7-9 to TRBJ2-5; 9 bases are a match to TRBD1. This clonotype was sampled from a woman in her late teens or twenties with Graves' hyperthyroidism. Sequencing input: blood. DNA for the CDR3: TGTGCCAGCAGCCGGACCCTTACAGGGGGCCGGGAGACCCAGTACTTC. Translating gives CASSRTLTGGRETQYF.